The T cell receptor beta chain under discussion was sequenced for a study of T and B cells in COVID-19 patients. Whole-study context: Critical illness requiring mechanical ventilation or extracorporeal membrane oxygenation affected about 60% of the roughly 20 active-infection patients. Study-level findings and limits: In COVID-19 patients, T cell receptor beta variable and joining gene use was reportedly strongly skewed.

In its sample, this clonotype was seen a few times. Antigen specificity is unknown. Each TRB amplification used roughly 240-550 ng of genomic DNA from blood. Multiplex PCR with BIOMED2 TRB-A/B primer pools amplified TRB rearrangements. TCRdb processed the multiplex PCR reads anew with MiXCR; each CDR3 protein has one entry. This table has roughly 15,000 distinct CDR3 sequences, approximately 30% appearing once. The sequenced sample consisted of blood. The origin of this receptor is a human donor who had recovered from COVID-19.

The CDR3 region has the DNA TGTGCCAGCAGTTTCGGTAACACTGAAGCTTTCTTT. This translates into CASSFGNTEAFF. The J gene is TRBJ1-1, the V gene TRBV12-3 or TRBV12-4; D is ambiguous. The CDR3 consists of 12 residues. Between the trimmed V and J ends, which lost 3 bases and 2 bases, there was a span of 4 bases.